This T cell receptor beta chain was found in a study of cytomegalovirus exposure and HLA in healthy donors. General study points: Testing in vitro showed a few CMV-associated chains specific for CMV antigens. Rare TCR sequences dominated, though some public TCRs recurred in many donors.

The V gene lost 5 bases and the J gene lost 2 bases, with 16 bases spanning the gap. Germline V gives CDR1 SQVTM, CDR2 ANQGSEA. The CDR3 is made up of 14 amino acids. Notes on this clone: The antigen is unknown.

Vbeta (60) and Jbeta (13) primers were used in the PCR. Libraries were prepared by immunoSEQ multiplex PCR; TCRdb keeps only in-frame clonotypes and omits some of them. Its listing shows about 74,000 clones. The receptor was derived from a female donor in good health and CMV-seropositive. The specimen sequenced was PBMCs. The chain links TRBV29-1 to TRBJ2-7; tentative D call: TRBD2 (6 bases). CDR3 in DNA: TGCAGCGTTACCGACCGCCCGGGGGCCTACGAGCAGTACTTC. It codes for CSVTDRPGAYEQYF.